One sample yielded the 24 T cell receptor beta chains listed below, sequenced in a study of cytomegalovirus exposure and HLA in healthy donors. PCR primers comprised 60 Vbeta and 13 Jbeta primers. The assay was immunoSEQ multiplex PCR, and TCRdb's table has in-frame clones only and misses some. The profile shows roughly 140,000 clones, about 68% of them singletons. Sequencing was carried out using PBMCs. The receptor set was obtained from a man younger than 35 in good health and CMV-seronegative.

The gene calls are TRBV7-2 and TRBJ2-5; 12 nucleotides line up with TRBD2. The V gene end was trimmed by 5 bases and the J gene end by 1 base; junction bases not matched to a gene: 11. CDR3 length: 18 residues. Germline V CDR1 and CDR2: SGHTA, FQGNSA. The CDR3 protein is CASSRGTSGLGGQETQYF. The CDR3 nucleotides read TGTGCCAGCAGCCGAGGGACTAGCGGGTTGGGGGGCCAAGAGACCCAGTACTTC. The whole variable domain, remainder taken from reference TRBV7-2 and TRBJ2-5, is GAGVSQSPSNKVTEKGKDVELRCDPISGHTALYWYRQSLGQGLEFLIYFQGNSAPDKSGLPSDRFSAERTGGSVSTLTIQRTQQEDSAVYLCASSRGTSGLGGQETQYFGPGTRLLVL.

The CDR3 nucleotides read TGTGCCAGCAGAAGGAGCTCGGAGGAGGACATTCAGTACTTC. This gives the protein CASRRSSEEDIQYF. The V and J genes are TRBV6-4 and TRBJ2-4, with D tentatively TRBD2 (5 bases). The V end was cut by 6 bases, the J end by 8 bases, with 17 bases between. This CDR3 comprises 14 residues. Germline CDR1 reads MRHNA; CDR2 reads SNTAGT.

The chain couples TRBV28 to TRBJ2-5; 8 bases agree with TRBD1. The V gene end was trimmed by 5 bases and the J gene end by 4 bases; junction bases not matched to a gene: 9. The CDR3 length is 15 residues. Germline V lookup: CDR1 MDHEN, CDR2 SYDVKM. CDR3 in amino acids: CASSRSSGGAETQYF. In DNA form, the CDR3 reads TGTGCCAGCAGTCGATCCTCAGGGGGCGCAGAGACCCAGTACTTC.

The rearrangement links TRBV6-5 to TRBJ2-7; tentative D call: TRBD2 (6 bases). The germline V gene has CDR1 MNHEY and CDR2 SVGAGI. The CDR3 length is 15 residues. Trimming took off 0 bases at V and 3 bases at J, with 12 bases between the two ends. CDR3 residues: CASSYSKSGDYEQYF. The CDR3 nucleotides read TGTGCCAGCAGTTACTCGAAGTCGGGGGACTACGAGCAGTACTTC.

The rearrangement links TRBV15 to TRBJ2-5, with TRBD2 as a possible D gene (6 bases). The V end was cut by 1 base, the J end by 2 bases, with 11 bases between. Germline CDR1 and CDR2: LNHNV and YYDKDF (reference sequence). The CDR3 runs to 15 residues. CDR3 sequence reads: CATSRGAGIQETQYF. The CDR3 nucleotides read TGTGCCACCAGCAGAGGGGCGGGGATTCAAGAGACCCAGTACTTC.

Details on this clone: Other DNA sequences of this sample code for an identical CDR3. V usage is TRBV7-9 and J usage is TRBJ2-1, with TRBD2 matching over 10 bases. The germline CDR1 and CDR2 sequences are SEHNR and FQNEAQ (reference sequence). Unmatched junction bases numbered 9, after V lost 4 bases and J lost 6 bases. The CDR3 loop spans 16 amino acids. The DNA for the CDR3 is TGTGCCAGCAGCTCCTCCGGGCTAGCGGGAGTCAATGAGCAGTTCTTC. Protein product: CASSSSGLAGVNEQFF.

The chain uses TRBV6-1 and TRBJ2-1, with 7 bases identical to TRBD2. V was pared by 6 bases and J by 6 bases, with 8 bases of the junction left unmatched. The CDR3 is 14 residues long. From germline, CDR1 is MNHNS and CDR2 SASEGT. The CDR3 DNA is TGTGCCAGCAGCACTCTAGCGGCTGCCAATGAGCAGTTCTTC. It translates to CASSTLAAANEQFF.

The V call is TRBV10-1, the J call TRBJ2-1, with D possibly TRBD2 on 6 matching bases. The CDR3 runs 16 residues. Germline V gives CDR1 WNHNN, CDR2 SYGVQD (reference sequence). Trimming shortened V by 2 bases and J by 0 bases, and 11 bases separated the two germline ends. DNA of the CDR3: TGCGCCAGCAGTGAGCGGGACTGGAGCTCCTACAATGAGCAGTTCTTC. Translated: CASSERDWSSYNEQFF.

DNA for the CDR3: TGTGCCAGTAGTACCACAGGTTCCTACGAGCAGTACTTC. The encoded protein is CASSTTGSYEQYF. The rearrangement links TRBV19 to TRBJ2-7; D is perhaps TRBD1 (5 bases). The CDR3 runs to 13 residues. Trimming took 4 bases from V and 1 from J, leaving 8 bases between them. Germline lookup yields CDR1 LNHDA and CDR2 SQIVND (reference sequence). Using reference TRBV19 and TRBJ2-7 for the parts outside the CDR3, the full variable domain is DGGITQSPKYLFRKEGQNVTLSCEQNLNHDAMYWYRQDPGQGLRLIYYSQIVNDFQKGDIAEGYSVSREKKESFPLTVTSAQKNPTAFYLCASSTTGSYEQYFGPGTRLTVT.

The chain links TRBV5-6 to TRBJ1-5, with 7 positions matching TRBD1. Trimming removed 5 bases from V and 4 bases from J; junction bases left unmatched: 9. The CDR3 has 15 residues. Germline V lookup: CDR1 SGHDT, CDR2 YYEEEE. The CDR3 loop is CASSYSSGGNQPQHF. The CDR3 bases are TGTGCCAGCAGTTATTCGTCAGGGGGGAATCAGCCCCAGCATTTT.

About this clone: Mismatch with germline at one junction end may stem from a read error. The chain uses TRBV7-9 and TRBJ2-7; a weak D match, TRBD2 (6 bases). CDR3 size: 15 residues. CDR1 and CDR2 (germline): SEHNR, FQNEAQ (reference sequence). This CDR3 reads CSSSPGETIIYEQYF. The DNA for the CDR3 is TGTTCCAGCAGCCCGGGGGAGACAATCATCTACGAGCAGTACTTC.

The V call is TRBV2, the J call TRBJ2-7, with 7 nucleotides matching TRBD1. This CDR3 has 15 amino acids. Germline-derived CDR1 and CDR2 are SNHLY and FYNNEI. The trim removed 3 bases at V and 2 bases at J, leaving 7 bases unmatched. As DNA, the CDR3 is TGTGCCAGCAGTGAGGGCGGCAGGGGGACCTACGAGCAGTACTTC. Translating it yields CASSEGGRGTYEQYF.

V usage is TRBV9 and J usage is TRBJ2-3; D perhaps matches TRBD1 (6 bases). This CDR3 region has 15 residues. Germline values: CDR1 SGDLS, CDR2 YYNGEE. V dropped 2 bases and J dropped 0 bases, with 10 bases sitting between them. The chain's CDR3 is CASSVPGHSTDTQYF. The CDR3 DNA follows: TGTGCCAGCAGCGTTCCGGGACATAGCACAGATACGCAGTATTTT.

The rearrangement joins TRBV11-2 to TRBJ1-1, with D unresolved. This CDR3 has 13 amino acids. Germline V gives CDR1 SGHAT, CDR2 FQNNGV. Trimming pared 1 base from V and 7 bases from J, leaving 10 bases between. The CDR3 loop is CASSLVEHGEAFF. The CDR3 DNA follows: TGTGCCAGCAGCTTAGTGGAGCATGGTGAAGCTTTCTTT.

CDR3 in DNA: TGCGCCAGCAGGAACAGGGAATATGGCTACACCTTC. Translating it yields CASRNREYGYTF. J is TRBJ1-2 and V is TRBV10-2; perhaps TRBD1 as D (6 bases). The germline V and J ends were trimmed by 6 bases and 5 bases, with 10 bases remaining between them. CDR3 length equals 12 residues. Germline values: CDR1 WSHSY, CDR2 SAAADI.

The rearrangement uses TRBV4-3 and TRBJ1-2; weak D call: TRBD1 (5 bases). The CDR3 covers 20 residues. The V end was cut by 1 base, the J end by 4 bases, with 28 bases between. Germline V CDR1 and CDR2: LGHNA, YSLEER. The DNA for the CDR3 is TGCGCCAGCAGCCAAGGGCCTGGTGATCTCGTGGCAGGGAGGGTCTATGGCTACACCTTC. Translated, it gives CASSQGPGDLVAGRVYGYTF.

V usage is TRBV7-9 and J usage is TRBJ2-1; a possible D gene is TRBD2 (6 bases). The germline V gene has CDR1 SEHNR and CDR2 FQNEAQ (reference sequence). Trimming stripped 4 bases from V and 6 bases from J, with 16 bases between. The CDR3 is 15 residues long. The CDR3 DNA follows: TGTGCCAGCAGCTCCTCTTCGCGGGGCCTCAATGAGCAGTTCTTC. Protein sequence: CASSSSSRGLNEQFF.

The chain carries TRBV5-8 and TRBJ1-2; no clear D. Germline V gene sequence: CDR1 SGHTS, CDR2 YDEGEE. The V end was cut by 0 bases, the J end by 4 bases, with 13 bases between. The CDR3 has 15 residues. The CDR3 DNA is TGTGCCAGCAGCTTGGGGTACCCCCTGAGCTATGGCTACACCTTC. It specifies CASSLGYPLSYGYTF.

This sequence joins TRBV13 and TRBJ2-1; tentatively, D is TRBD2 (6 bases). There are 11 residues in the CDR3. V gave up 5 bases and J gave up 12 bases, with 11 bases separating them. Germline-derived CDR1 and CDR2 are PRHDT and FYEKMQ (reference sequence). CDR3 nucleotides: TGTGCCAGCAGCCGGGGGTCCGGGCAGTTCTTC. It translates to CASSRGSGQFF.

This CDR3 reads CASSYGGTALHF. The CDR3 DNA reads as TGTGCCAGCAGTTATGGTGGGACAGCCCTCCACTTT. This chain joins TRBV28 and TRBJ1-6, with 7 bases that match TRBD1. The V gene end was trimmed by 4 bases and the J gene end by 14 bases; junction bases not matched to a gene: 5. CDR3 length: 12 residues. CDR1 is MDHEN, CDR2 SYDVKM, per germline.

Only one count was recorded for this clone. One end of the junction varies from germline; a read error may be responsible. The rearrangement joins TRBV7-9 to TRBJ2-1; 11 bases are a match to TRBD2. This CDR3 spans 13 amino acids. The germline CDR1 and CDR2 sequences are SEHNR and FQNEAQ (reference sequence). The CDR3 DNA follows: TGTTCCAGCACCCCGACTAGCGGGACTGAGCAGTTCTTC. Translated, it gives CSSTPTSGTEQFF.

This clone was seen once. CDR3 region: CASSPGDGTDTQYF. CDR3 nucleotides: TGTGCCAGCTCACCTGGAGATGGCACAGATACGCAGTATTTT. The chain recombines TRBV18 with TRBJ2-3; D remains unclear. Trimming removed 3 bases from V and 1 base from J, with 8 bases in between. The CDR3 consists of 14 residues. The V gene's germline CDR1 is KGHSH and CDR2 LQKENI.

The chain is built from TRBV5-4 and TRBJ1-1; D ambiguous. Germline V gives CDR1 SGHNT, CDR2 YYREEE (reference sequence). The CDR3 is 14 amino acids. V lost 2 bases to trimming and J lost 7 bases, with 15 bases between them. The DNA for the CDR3 is TGTGCCAGCAGCTTTGAAACCGGGAGAGTTGAAGCTTTCTTT. It yields the protein CASSFETGRVEAFF.

The rearrangement uses TRBV11-2 and TRBJ2-7; the D gene is possibly TRBD1 (6 bases). Germline assignment: CDR1 SGHAT and CDR2 FQNNGV. Trimming took 5 bases from V and 2 from J, leaving 13 bases between them. The CDR3 sequence is 14 residues long. CDR3 nucleotides: TGTGCCAGCAGCGCTGGCGGACAGCCCTACGAGCAGTACTTC. Translated, it gives CASSAGGQPYEQYF.